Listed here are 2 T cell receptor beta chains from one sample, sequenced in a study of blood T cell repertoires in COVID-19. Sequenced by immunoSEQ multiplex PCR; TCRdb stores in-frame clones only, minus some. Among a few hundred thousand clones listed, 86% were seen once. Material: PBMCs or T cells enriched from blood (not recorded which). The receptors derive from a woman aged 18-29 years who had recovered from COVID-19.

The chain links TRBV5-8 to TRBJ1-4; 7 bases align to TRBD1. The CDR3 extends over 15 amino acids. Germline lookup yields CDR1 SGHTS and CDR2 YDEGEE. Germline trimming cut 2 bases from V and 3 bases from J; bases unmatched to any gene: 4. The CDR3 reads CASSLGTAPNEKLFF. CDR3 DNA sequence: TGTGCCAGCAGCTTAGGGACAGCCCCTAATGAAAAACTGTTTTTT.

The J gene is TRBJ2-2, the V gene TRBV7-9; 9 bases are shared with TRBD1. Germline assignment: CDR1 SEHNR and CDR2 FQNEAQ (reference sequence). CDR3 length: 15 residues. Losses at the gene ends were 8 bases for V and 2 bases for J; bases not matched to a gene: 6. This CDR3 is CASSRQGVNTGELFF. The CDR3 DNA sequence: TGTGCCAGCTCTCGACAGGGGGTAAACACCGGGGAGCTGTTTTTT.